This paragraph reports one T cell receptor (beta chain). This entry comes from a study of blood T cell repertoires in COVID-19. The repertoire was sequenced with immunoSEQ multiplex PCR; TCRdb's copy has only in-frame clones and lacks some. The sample lists 63,000 or so clones, around 92% occurring once. This sequence was found in a man aged 55 to 70 with acute or convalescent COVID-19. The sample taken for sequencing was peripheral blood.

CDR3 protein: CASSSGQPNSNQPQHF. The CDR3 DNA follows: TGTGCCAGCAGCTCGGGACAGCCAAATAGCAATCAGCCCCAGCATTTT. The chain uses TRBV7-9 and TRBJ1-5; 7 bases are shared with TRBD1. The length of the CDR3 is 16 residues. Germline CDR1 is SEHNR and CDR2 is FQNEAQ (reference sequence). After removal of 4 bases from V and 0 bases from J, the junction contained 6 bases not matched to a gene.